This TCR beta chain was documented in a study of cytomegalovirus exposure and HLA in healthy donors. The PCR made use of 60 Vbeta and 13 Jbeta primers. The repertoire was sequenced with immunoSEQ multiplex PCR; TCRdb's copy has only in-frame clones and lacks some. The data hold some 110,000 clones, with around 77% observed a single time. With 5 bases clipped from V and 0 bases from J, the junction kept 11 bases outside the gene matches. The CDR3 contains 17 residues. Germline V lookup: CDR1 SEHNR, CDR2 FQNEAQ (reference sequence). The rearrangement links TRBV7-9 to TRBJ1-1, with TRBD1 matching over 8 bases. Sequencing was carried out using PBMCs. The sequence came from a man between 50 and 59 years old in good health and CMV-seropositive. CDR3 sequence: CASSTRPGQAMNTEAFF. CDR3 nucleotides: TGTGCCAGCAGCACCCGACCGGGACAGGCTATGAACACTGAAGCTTTCTTT.